One and the same sample provided the 25 T cell receptor beta chains below, sequenced in a study of OX40 agonist ivuxolimab in advanced cancers. Profiled with immunoSEQ multiplex PCR; TCRdb holds only in-frame clones, not every one. The profile shows more than 70,000 clones, under 95% of them singletons. This specimen consisted of CD4+ or CD8+ T cells sorted from blood, obtained in a trial of the OX40 agonist ivuxolimab. The receptors stem from an adult with an advanced solid tumor such as melanoma, head and neck, liver or kidney cancer.

The J gene is TRBJ2-5, the V gene TRBV5-1, with 10 bases lining up with TRBD2. Looked up from germline, CDR1 is SGHRS and CDR2 is YFSETQ. Unmatched junction bases numbered 10, after V lost 3 bases and J lost 5 bases. CDR3 length: 16 amino acids. CDR3 amino acids: CASSWGLAQTRETQYF. The CDR3 DNA sequence: TGCGCCAGCAGCTGGGGACTAGCGCAAACAAGGGAGACCCAGTACTTC.

This clone has a single count. The V gene is TRBV14, the J gene TRBJ2-5; TRBD2 is a possible D gene (5 bases). The CDR3 runs 14 residues. Deletions cut 4 bases from V and 4 bases from J, with 13 bases between. From germline, CDR1 is SGHDN and CDR2 FVKESK. The DNA for the CDR3 is TGTGCCAGCAGCCGTCGATTGAGCGGAGAGACCCAGTACTTC. Amino acid sequence: CASSRRLSGETQYF.

The genes are TRBV2 and TRBJ2-1; no clear D gene. This CDR3 is built from 15 residues. Germline V gives CDR1 SNHLY, CDR2 FYNNEI. The V and J ends lost 6 bases and 0 bases respectively, with 12 bases between them. CDR3: CASRTMRNSYNEQFF. The CDR3 DNA is TGTGCCAGCAGGACGATGCGGAACTCCTACAATGAGCAGTTCTTC.

The rearrangement uses TRBV7-2 and TRBJ1-2; 11 bases fit TRBD1. This CDR3 has 14 residues. The V segment lost 4 bases and the J segment 5 bases; nucleotides outside the gene matches: 3. The germline gives CDR1 SGHTA, CDR2 FQGNSA. DNA for the CDR3: TGTGCCAGCAGCTCGGACAGGGGGCCTTATGGCTACACCTTC. It specifies CASSSDRGPYGYTF. Filled out from reference TRBV7-2 and TRBJ1-2, the complete variable domain reads GAGVSQSPSNKVTEKGKDVELRCDPISGHTALYWYRQSLGQGLEFLIYFQGNSAPDKSGLPSDRFSAERTGGSVSTLTIQRTQQEDSAVYLCASSSDRGPYGYTFGSGTRLTVV.

In its sample, this clone was seen once. The chain recombines TRBV7-8 with TRBJ2-7; perhaps TRBD1 as D (6 bases). This CDR3 has 15 residues. The germline gives CDR1 SGHVS, CDR2 FQNEAQ. V was trimmed by 2 bases and J by 4 bases, leaving 15 bases between them. The CDR3 DNA sequence: TGTGCCAGCAGCTTAAGTACAGGGTTAGGTTACGAGCAGTACTTC. This codes for CASSLSTGLGYEQYF.

This sequence joins TRBV28 and TRBJ2-3; TRBD2 matches at 11 bases. Germline V lookup: CDR1 MDHEN, CDR2 SYDVKM. Unmatched junction bases numbered 8, after V lost 5 bases and J lost 4 bases. CDR3 size: 16 residues. The chain's CDR3 is CASSTPSSGRSDTQYF. Here the CDR3 DNA reads TGTGCCAGCAGTACCCCTTCTAGCGGGAGGTCAGATACGCAGTATTTT.

V and J are TRBV15 and TRBJ1-2; D unresolved. The CDR3 sequence is 16 residues long. Trimming removed 3 bases from V and 4 bases from J, with 18 bases in between. Germline V gene sequence: CDR1 LNHNV, CDR2 YYDKDF (reference sequence). The CDR3 reads CATSSPSPGRGYGYTF. In nucleotides, the CDR3 is TGTGCCACCAGCAGCCCTTCCCCTGGACGAGGCTATGGCTACACCTTC. The full variable domain, completed using reference TRBV15 and TRBJ1-2, is DAMVIQNPRYQVTQFGKPVTLSCSQTLNHNVMYWYQQKSSQAPKLLFHYYDKDFNNEADTPDNFQSRRPNTSFCFLDIRSPGLGDTAMYLCATSSPSPGRGYGYTFGSGTRLTVV.

The J gene is TRBJ1-6, the V gene TRBV9; D unclear. Trimming shortened V by 3 bases and J by 6 bases, and 19 bases separated the two germline ends. The CDR3 is 17 residues long. Germline values: CDR1 SGDLS, CDR2 YYNGEE. In DNA form, the CDR3 reads TGTGCCAGCAGCGCCCGCAGTGAACTGAGGATTAATTCACCCCTCCACTTT. Translation: CASSARSELRINSPLHF.

V usage is TRBV10-3 and J usage is TRBJ2-7, with 8 bases matching TRBD1. CDR1 is ENHRY and CDR2 is SYGVKD in the germline V gene. CDR3 length: 12 residues. V shed 11 bases and J 5 bases; nucleotides not matched to a gene: 8. DNA for the CDR3: TGTGCCGCCTCAGGACAGGGCCACGAGCAGTACTTC. This encodes CAASGQGHEQYF.

The genes are TRBV10-3 and TRBJ2-7; TRBD1 might be the D (6 bases). Trimming removed 8 bases from V and 5 bases from J, with 19 bases in between. The CDR3 spans 14 residues. CDR1 and CDR2 from the germline V gene are ENHRY and SYGVKD. CDR3 region: CAISYARGDDEQYF. CDR3 coding DNA: TGTGCCATCTCCTATGCCAGGGGTGACGACGAGCAGTACTTC.

The chain combines TRBV14 with TRBJ2-3; D is ambiguous. The germline gives CDR1 SGHDN, CDR2 FVKESK. Trimming left V 2 bases short and J 1 base short, with 10 bases between. The CDR3 contains 15 residues. CDR3 nucleotide sequence: TGTGCCAGCAGCCAACTCATACCCGGCACAGATACGCAGTATTTT. The encoded protein is CASSQLIPGTDTQYF.

This chain connects TRBV4-3 to TRBJ2-6; D may be TRBD1 (5 bases). The CDR3 loop spans 18 amino acids. V lost 0 bases and J lost 0, with 12 bases in between. Germline V gene sequence: CDR1 LGHNA, CDR2 YSLEER. Here the CDR3 reads CASSQDLQGYSGANVLTF. The CDR3 nucleotides are TGCGCCAGCAGCCAAGACCTGCAGGGTTACTCTGGGGCCAACGTCCTGACTTTC.

This clone is a singleton in its sample. The gene calls are TRBV6-6 and TRBJ1-1, with a tentative D call TRBD1 (6 bases). The CDR3 runs to 15 residues. Germline lookup yields CDR1 MNHNY and CDR2 SVGAGI (reference sequence). V was pared by 2 bases and J by 1 base, with 11 bases between. DNA for the CDR3: TGTGCCAGCAGTTACGGGCAGGGGTCGAACACTGAAGCTTTCTTT. Encoded protein: CASSYGQGSNTEAFF.

This clone appeared once. The chain joins TRBV18 to TRBJ2-7; 10 bases fit TRBD1. This CDR3 contains 14 residues. Germline V lookup: CDR1 KGHSH, CDR2 LQKENI. The V segment lost 5 bases and the J segment 6 bases; nucleotides outside the gene matches: 7. The DNA for the CDR3 is TGTGCCAGCTCAACCGGGACAGGGGTTCGCGAGCAGTACTTC. Amino acid sequence: CASSTGTGVREQYF.

The CDR3 spells CASSAGLADEQYF. The CDR3 coding sequence is TGTGCCAGCAGCGCGGGACTAGCGGACGAGCAGTACTTC. The genes are TRBV6-1 and TRBJ2-7, with 11 nucleotides matching TRBD2. The germline CDR1 and CDR2 sequences are MNHNS and SASEGT. The CDR3 extends over 13 amino acids. V trimming: 6 bases; J trimming: 5 bases; junction bases outside the gene matches: 3.

This chain joins TRBV7-2 and TRBJ2-7; D is uncertain. The CDR3 extends over 15 amino acids. V was trimmed by 1 base and J by 2 bases, leaving 12 bases between them. Germline V gives CDR1 SGHTA, CDR2 FQGNSA. CDR3 loop: CASSLGVSIAYEQYF. The DNA for the CDR3 is TGTGCCAGCAGCTTAGGGGTTAGCATCGCCTACGAGCAGTACTTC.

The chain combines TRBV5-1 with TRBJ2-1; no clear D. V lost 7 bases to trimming and J lost 0 bases, with 14 bases between them. The V gene's germline CDR1 is SGHRS and CDR2 YFSETQ. The CDR3 sequence is 15 residues long. The CDR3: CASRGFTSSYNEQFF. The CDR3 DNA sequence: TGCGCCAGCCGAGGCTTTACGAGCTCCTACAATGAGCAGTTCTTC.

This clone was counted only a few times. The chain recombines TRBV5-3 with TRBJ1-5; no definite D call. TRBV5-3 qualifies as an ORF whose function is uncertain. CDR3 length: 14 amino acids. The germline V and J ends were trimmed by 2 bases and 3 bases, with 9 bases remaining between them. This CDR3 reads CARSFWPINQPQHF. The CDR3 DNA reads TGTGCCAGAAGCTTTTGGCCGATCAATCAGCCCCAGCATTTT.

This clone was counted a single time. This chain joins TRBV19 and TRBJ1-5; TRBD1 matches 9 bases. The CDR3 consists of 16 residues. After removal of 1 base from V and 5 bases from J, the junction contained 6 bases not matched to a gene. CDR1 is LNHDA, CDR2 SQIVND, per germline (reference sequence). Here the CDR3 reads CASSIVGDRDDQPQHF. The CDR3 DNA sequence: TGTGCCAGTAGTATAGTGGGGGACAGGGACGATCAGCCCCAGCATTTT.

The chain couples TRBV7-2 to TRBJ2-7; perhaps D is TRBD1 or TRBD2 (6 bases each). Trimming left V 4 bases short and J 2 bases short, with 21 bases between. Germline CDR1 SGHTA, CDR2 FQGNSA. The CDR3 loop spans 17 amino acids. CDR3 protein: CASSWRGALQDPYEQYF. The CDR3, as DNA: TGTGCCAGCAGCTGGAGGGGGGCCTTACAGGACCCCTACGAGCAGTACTTC.

This clone was recorded once. The chain employs TRBV10-2 and TRBJ2-7, with 11 bases matching TRBD1. V was clipped by 3 bases and J by 4 bases; unmatched bases: 5. CDR1 WSHSY and CDR2 SAAADI come from the germline V gene. This CDR3 is built from 15 residues. The CDR3 bases are TGCGCCAGCAGTGAAGGACAGGGGGCTTCGTACGAGCAGTACTTC. Protein sequence: CASSEGQGASYEQYF.

The chain links TRBV21-1 to TRBJ2-3; TRBD1 reflects the table's D call only, with no check against the DNA. TRBV21-1 is an annotated pseudogene. The CDR3 extends over 14 amino acids. DNA of the CDR3: TGTGCCCTTCAGACAGCCGCTAGCACAGATACGCAGTATTTT. Its translation: CALQTAASTDTQYF.

This rearrangement joins TRBV18 to TRBJ2-5; 9 bases are a match to TRBD1. V trimming: 6 bases; J trimming: 3 bases; junction bases outside the gene matches: 5. The CDR3 is made up of 14 amino acids. Per the germline V gene, CDR1 is KGHSH and CDR2 is LQKENI. CDR3 nucleotide sequence: TGTGCCAGCTCTCAGGGGACAGGGAAAGAGACCCAGTACTTC. This codes for CASSQGTGKETQYF.

The rearrangement uses TRBV2 and TRBJ2-3; the match to TRBD1 covers 11 bases. Looked up from germline, CDR1 is SNHLY and CDR2 is FYNNEI. V gave up 8 bases and J gave up 6 bases; unmatched junction bases: 10. CDR3 length: 15 amino acids. Here the CDR3 DNA reads TGTGCCAGCGCCGTGGGGGACAGGGGGTCCGATACGCAGTATTTT. Translating it yields CASAVGDRGSDTQYF. Combining the CDR3 with reference TRBV2 and TRBJ2-3 gives the whole variable domain EPEVTQTPSHQVTQMGQEVILRCVPISNHLYFYWYRQILGQKVEFLVSFYNNEISEKSEIFDDQFSVERPDGSNFTLKIRSTKLEDSAMYFCASAVGDRGSDTQYFGPGTRLTVL.

This clone was recorded only once. The J gene is TRBJ1-2, the V gene TRBV28, with D possibly being TRBD1 (6 bases). This CDR3 is built from 12 residues. V shed 2 bases and J shed 8 bases, with 9 bases lying between them. Germline CDR1 is MDHEN and CDR2 is SYDVKM. The CDR3 sequence is CASSLLQGGYTF. The CDR3 DNA is TGTGCCAGCAGTTTACTACAGGGAGGCTACACCTTC.